The sequence of this TCR beta chain was determined in a study of blood T cell repertoires in COVID-19. The wider study: Samples taken during acute and convalescent COVID-19 were collected in the United States, Italy and Spain.

The CDR3 sequence is 15 residues long. The V segment lost 3 bases and the J segment 4 bases; nucleotides outside the gene matches: 6. Germline loops: CDR1 SGDLS, CDR2 YYNGEE. Clones were read by immunoSEQ multiplex PCR, and TCRdb kept only the in-frame ones, dropping some. This sample carries around 170,000 clones, 90% to 95% of them seen once, and the ten largest clones take 0.45% to 0.65%. The sequence was collected from a man between 50 and 59 years old with acute or convalescent COVID-19. V is TRBV9 and J is TRBJ2-1, with 8 bases lining up with TRBD1. Material for sequencing was peripheral blood. This CDR3 reads CASSATGQEYNEQFF. The CDR3 region has the DNA TGTGCCAGCAGCGCGACGGGACAGGAGTACAATGAGCAGTTCTTC.